Presented here are 2 T cell receptor beta chains from one specimen sequenced in a study of molecular identifiers for immune sequencing clone quantification. TCRdb re-called the PCR reads with MiXCR, one entry per CDR3 protein. The sample records hundreds of thousands of distinct CDR3 sequences, roughly 23% being singletons. The sequenced sample was naive CD8+ T cells from blood, with Jurkat cell RNA spiked in. Subset in this sample: FACS-sorted CD8+CD4-CCR7+CD45RA+ naive T cells. These receptors were taken from a human donor in good health. Some libraries in this study had Jurkat cell RNA spiked in.

This clonotype was detected only a few times. This could be a read error, since a much larger clone is one nucleotide away. The V and J genes are TRBV12-3 or TRBV12-4 and TRBJ1-1; no reliable D call. V was pared by 3 bases and J by 10 bases, with 12 bases between. This CDR3 spans 12 amino acids. CDR3 amino acids: CASSLGYAVAFF. DNA for the CDR3: TGTGCCAGCAGTTTGGGGTACGCTGTAGCTTTCTTT.

This clonotype has only a few counts. As DNA, the CDR3 is TGTGCCAGCAGTCCGGGGACTAGCGGGAGTTGGGGAGATACGCAGTATTTT. Translation gives CASSPGTSGSWGDTQYF. V is TRBV28 and J is TRBJ2-3; TRBD2 matches at 14 bases. CDR1 is MDHEN, CDR2 SYDVKM, per germline. This CDR3 spans 17 amino acids. Trimming removed 5 bases from V and 5 bases from J; junction bases left unmatched: 9.